Below, 14 T cell receptor beta chains from the same sample are listed, as sequenced in a study of graft-versus-host responses after intestinal transplantation. Some clones are missing from TCRdb's copy, which holds only in-frame ones; the method was immunoSEQ multiplex PCR. The data hold 13,000 to 15,000 clones, with less than 45% observed a single time. The authors combined 200,000 CFSE-labeled responder cells with 200,000 irradiated, violet-dye-labeled stimulator cells in plates. Here the sequenced sample was alloreactive CD8+ T cells from a mixed lymphocyte reaction culture, taken before intestinal transplant. The subset denotes: CFSE-low proliferating T cells sorted from roughly six-day pre-transplant mixed lymphocyte reaction (GvH or HvG direction). All receptors derive from a human patient who received an intestinal transplant.

The chain couples TRBV10-2 to TRBJ2-7; maybe TRBD2 (8 bases). The CDR3 runs 14 residues. Germline V gene sequence: CDR1 WSHSY, CDR2 SAAADI. V lost 6 bases and J 2 bases, leaving 14 bases between the germline ends. The chain's CDR3 is CASSQGGLAYEQYF. DNA of the CDR3: TGCGCCAGCAGCCAGGGGGGACTAGCCTACGAGCAGTACTTC.

The chain is built from TRBV5-1 and TRBJ2-7; D is perhaps TRBD1 (5 bases). The CDR3 sequence is 14 residues long. V was clipped by 4 bases and J by 0 bases, with 11 bases between them. Germline CDR1 SGHRS, CDR2 YFSETQ. The CDR3 spells CASSDSGYSYEQYF. The CDR3 DNA reads as TGCGCCAGCAGCGACTCAGGGTACTCCTACGAGCAGTACTTC. Drawing the rest from reference TRBV5-1 and TRBJ2-7, the complete variable domain is KAGVTQTPRYLIKTRGQQVTLSCSPISGHRSVSWYQQTPGQGLQFLFEYFSETQRNKGNFPGRFSGRQFSNSRSEMNVSTLELGDSALYLCASSDSGYSYEQYFGPGTRLTVT.

This sequence joins TRBV19 and TRBJ2-7; maybe TRBD1 (6 bases). The CDR3 is made up of 13 amino acids. Trimming removed 2 bases from V and 1 base from J, with 6 bases in between. The germline V gene has CDR1 LNHDA and CDR2 SQIVND (reference sequence). CDR3 loop: CASSITGSYEQYF. The CDR3 DNA sequence: TGTGCCAGTAGTATAACAGGGTCCTACGAGCAGTACTTC.

This clone was picked up a small number of times. CDR3 sequence reads: CASSSDYSGNTIYF. In nucleotides, the CDR3 is TGTGCCAGCAGCTCAGATTACTCTGGAAACACCATATATTTT. This chain links TRBV6-6 with TRBJ1-3; D ambiguous. The CDR3 contains 14 residues. Germline values: CDR1 MNHNY, CDR2 SVGAGI (reference sequence). Trimming removed 6 bases from V and 0 bases from J, with 9 bases in between.

Only one count was recorded for this clone. CDR3 DNA: TGTGCCAGCAGTTCCCGTGGAGACTGGGGCACAGATACGCAGTATTTT. It is translated as CASSSRGDWGTDTQYF. This chain joins TRBV28 and TRBJ2-3; D ambiguous. The CDR3 sequence is 16 residues long. In germline, CDR1 is MDHEN, CDR2 SYDVKM. V lost 4 bases to trimming and J lost 1 base, with 15 bases between them.

Only a few counts were recorded for this clone. V is TRBV19 and J is TRBJ2-2; 7 bases map to TRBD2. Per germline, CDR1 LNHDA and CDR2 SQIVND (reference sequence). Trimming cost V 5 bases and J 5 bases; bases outside gene matches: 17. The CDR3 loop spans 18 amino acids. CDR3 loop: CASSPRLDAGVWTGELFF. In DNA, the CDR3 is TGTGCCAGTAGTCCCCGCCTCGATGCGGGGGTGTGGACCGGGGAGCTGTTTTTT. Filled out from reference TRBV19 and TRBJ2-2, the complete variable domain reads DGGITQSPKYLFRKEGQNVTLSCEQNLNHDAMYWYRQDPGQGLRLIYYSQIVNDFQKGDIAEGYSVSREKKESFPLTVTSAQKNPTAFYLCASSPRLDAGVWTGELFFGEGSRLTVL.

The J gene is TRBJ2-3, the V gene TRBV4-3; 10 positions agree with TRBD2. V shed 3 bases, J shed 1 base, and the junction held 1 base outside the gene matches. Per germline, CDR1 LGHNA and CDR2 YSLEER. The CDR3 has 15 residues. The CDR3 loop is CASSQLAGGTDTQYF. CDR3 in DNA: TGCGCCAGCAGCCAGCTAGCGGGAGGCACAGATACGCAGTATTTT.

The chain recombines TRBV19 with TRBJ2-1; 7 bases are a match to TRBD2. The germline CDR1 and CDR2 sequences are LNHDA and SQIVND (reference sequence). The CDR3 totals 13 residues. V lost 8 bases and J lost 2; bases outside the gene matches: 3. The CDR3 DNA sequence: TGTGCCAGTGCCAGCGGGGCCTACAATGAGCAGTTCTTC. Its protein product is CASASGAYNEQFF.

This clone was observed a few times. V and J are TRBV30 and TRBJ2-5, with 7 bases aligning to TRBD2. The CDR3 sequence is 13 residues long. With 5 bases clipped from V and 5 bases from J, the junction kept 8 bases outside the gene matches. Germline-derived CDR1 and CDR2 are GTSNPN and SVGIG (reference sequence). CDR3 DNA: TGTGCCTGGGAAAATGGACTAGATGAGACCCAGTACTTC. Translating it yields CAWENGLDETQYF.

The gene calls are TRBV2 and TRBJ2-2; maybe TRBD1 (6 bases). The CDR3 loop spans 15 amino acids. Germline values: CDR1 SNHLY, CDR2 FYNNEI. The V end lost 3 bases, the J end lost 4 bases, and 12 bases lay between the germline ends. CDR3 nucleotide sequence: TGTGCCAGCAGTGACCAGGGGCTTAGCACCGGGGAGCTGTTTTTT. Translation: CASSDQGLSTGELFF.

The chain carries TRBV9 and TRBJ2-1; 9 bases agree with TRBD2. In germline, CDR1 is SGDLS, CDR2 YYNGEE. The CDR3 length is 14 residues. The V gene end was trimmed by 7 bases and the J gene end by 3 bases; junction bases not matched to a gene: 5. The CDR3 coding sequence is TGTGCCAGCCAGGCTAGCGGGGACTACAATGAGCAGTTCTTC. It yields the protein CASQASGDYNEQFF.

Note on this clone: This same CDR3 is encoded by further DNA sequences in the sample. V usage is TRBV27 and J usage is TRBJ1-2, with 8 bases lining up with TRBD1. From germline, CDR1 is MNHEY and CDR2 SMNVEV (reference sequence). The ends lost 5 bases at V and 8 bases at J; junction bases unmatched: 10. This CDR3 contains 14 residues. The CDR3: CASSPTGTGGGYTF. DNA of the CDR3: TGTGCCAGCAGTCCAACCGGGACAGGTGGCGGCTACACCTTC.

This clone was found a few times. The gene calls are TRBV15 and TRBJ2-1; D may be TRBD1 (5 bases). Trimming left V 8 bases short and J 9 bases short, with 14 bases between. This CDR3 contains 12 residues. Looked up from germline, CDR1 is LNHNV and CDR2 is YYDKDF (reference sequence). CDR3 loop: CATDSGSGEQFF. The CDR3 coding sequence is TGTGCCACCGATTCAGGGTCGGGTGAGCAGTTCTTC.

The chain recombines TRBV2 with TRBJ2-1, with D perhaps TRBD2 (7 bases). Germline CDR1 SNHLY, CDR2 FYNNEI. This CDR3 is built from 13 residues. V dropped 10 bases and J dropped 8 bases, with 18 bases sitting between them. CDR3 sequence: CATPGGLLYEQFF. The CDR3 nucleotides are TGTGCCACCCCCGGGGGGCTACTTTATGAGCAGTTCTTC.